This entry features one TCR beta chain sequence. Its antigen remains unknown. V lost 3 bases to trimming and J lost 2 bases, with 18 bases between them. Germline CDR1 and CDR2: SGHRS and YFSETQ. The CDR3 extends over 17 amino acids. TCRdb's copy holds only in-frame clones and misses some; the assay was immunoSEQ multiplex PCR. The sample consists of tens of thousands of clones, 90% to 95% of them appearing once. This entry comes from a study of early stage breast cancer tumors. Study results and caveats: Compared with adjacent normal breast tissue, tumors showed roughly 2.4-fold greater T cell density and higher clonality. Tumor and normal breast were distinguished via blood comparison in about 90% of the 16 patients.

The chain is built from TRBV5-1 and TRBJ2-1, with a tentative D call TRBD2 (6 bases). The receptor was derived from a person aged 70 to 85 with breast cancer. The sequenced material came from blood. This chain's CDR3 is CASSSNSRGLTYNEQFF. The CDR3 nucleotides read TGCGCCAGCAGCTCCAATAGTAGAGGACTAACCTACAATGAGCAGTTCTTC.